The next 27 T cell receptor beta chains were all read from a single sample in a study of blood T cell repertoires in COVID-19. The method was immunoSEQ multiplex PCR; TCRdb's version includes in-frame clones alone and lacks a portion of them. The sample shows approximately 280,000 clones, roughly nine tenths of them seen only once. The specimen was peripheral blood. These TCRs come from a man in his forties or fifties with acute or convalescent COVID-19.

The rearrangement joins TRBV19 to TRBJ1-6; 8 positions agree with TRBD1. CDR1 is LNHDA, CDR2 SQIVND, per germline (reference sequence). The CDR3 has 14 residues. V lost 4 bases, J lost 10 bases, and 6 bases stayed unmatched. Here the CDR3 reads CASSTDRGGSPLHF. DNA for the CDR3: TGTGCCAGTAGTACCGACAGGGGCGGATCACCCCTCCACTTT.

The CDR3 sequence: CASSPFRGVYNQPQHF. The CDR3 nucleotides are TGTGCCAGCAGTCCCTTCCGGGGGGTGTATAATCAGCCCCAGCATTTT. The chain links TRBV27 to TRBJ1-5, with D perhaps TRBD1 (5 bases). CDR3 size: 16 residues. V dropped 5 bases and J dropped 4 bases, with 18 bases sitting between them. The germline V gene encodes CDR1 MNHEY and CDR2 SMNVEV (reference sequence).

This chain links TRBV24-1 with TRBJ1-1; tentative D call: TRBD1 (6 bases). Trimming cost V 3 bases and J 2 bases, with 9 bases left between them. In germline, CDR1 is KGHDR, CDR2 SFDVKD. This CDR3 has 14 residues. The CDR3 sequence: CATSDGGANTEAFF. The CDR3, as DNA: TGTGCCACCAGTGATGGGGGGGCCAACACTGAAGCTTTCTTT.

The genes are TRBV7-8 and TRBJ2-3; TRBD2 aligns across 10 bases. Per the germline V gene, CDR1 is SGHVS and CDR2 is FQNEAQ. Trimming took 2 bases from V and 2 from J; bases not matched to a gene: 4. This CDR3 region has 16 residues. CDR3 amino acids: CASSLKSGGDTDTQYF. CDR3 nucleotide sequence: TGTGCCAGCAGCTTAAAAAGCGGGGGGGACACAGATACGCAGTATTTT.

As DNA, the CDR3 is TGTGCCAGCAGTGGCGGGGGGGGTTGGGATACGCAGTATTTT. Amino acids: CASSGGGGWDTQYF. The chain employs TRBV2 and TRBJ2-3; the match to TRBD2 covers 9 bases. This CDR3 is 14 amino acids long. J was trimmed by 6 bases and V by 4 bases; bases with no gene match: 5. Germline V lookup: CDR1 SNHLY, CDR2 FYNNEI.

The chain combines TRBV29-1 with TRBJ2-7; a weak D match, TRBD1 (5 bases). Trimming pared 6 bases from V and 2 bases from J, leaving 17 bases between. The CDR3 has 14 amino acids. Germline CDR1 SQVTM, CDR2 ANQGSEA. The CDR3 protein is CSVTDTDTPYEQYF. Written as DNA, the CDR3 is TGCAGCGTGACAGACACGGACACCCCCTACGAGCAGTACTTC.

The chain is built from TRBV29-1 and TRBJ1-1; D gene ambiguous. Trimming left V 6 bases short and J 3 bases short, with 17 bases between. This CDR3 is 14 amino acids long. Germline V gives CDR1 SQVTM, CDR2 ANQGSEA. CDR3 DNA: TGCAGCGTACGGACCCTACTCGGGGACACTGAAGCTTTCTTT. Its translation is CSVRTLLGDTEAFF.

The CDR3 is CASSNPGTGGDEQFF. In nucleotides, the CDR3 is TGTGCCAGTAGTAACCCCGGGACAGGGGGGGATGAGCAGTTCTTC. The J gene is TRBJ2-1, the V gene TRBV19; 11 bases match TRBD1. Trimming took 4 bases from V and 8 from J; bases not matched to a gene: 7. The CDR3 has 15 amino acids. Looked up from germline, CDR1 is LNHDA and CDR2 is SQIVND (reference sequence).

The V call is TRBV29-1, the J call TRBJ1-1; D perhaps matches TRBD1 (6 bases). The CDR3 has 13 amino acids. Looked up from germline, CDR1 is SQVTM and CDR2 is ANQGSEA. V was trimmed by 5 bases and J by 1 base, leaving 11 bases between them. The CDR3 sequence: CSVSGQTNTEAFF. Here the CDR3 DNA reads TGCAGCGTTTCAGGACAGACGAACACTGAAGCTTTCTTT.

The chain joins TRBV11-1 to TRBJ1-6; possibly TRBD1 for D (5 bases). Between the trimmed V and J ends, which lost 5 bases and 0 bases, there was a span of 5 bases. Germline values: CDR1 SGHAT, CDR2 FQDESV (reference sequence). CDR3 length: 14 amino acids. The CDR3: CASSGASYNSPLHF. Here the CDR3 DNA reads TGTGCCAGCAGCGGGGCCTCCTATAATTCACCCCTCCACTTT. Supplemented by reference TRBV11-1 and TRBJ1-6, the full variable domain reads EAEVAQSPRYKITEKSQAVAFWCDPISGHATLYWYRQILGQGPELLVQFQDESVVDDSQLPKDRFSAERLKGVDSTLKIQPAELGDSAMYLCASSGASYNSPLHFGNGTRLTVT.

The V call is TRBV20-1, the J call TRBJ1-1; no reliable D call. This CDR3 has 14 residues. Germline assignment: CDR1 DFQATT and CDR2 SNEGSKA (reference sequence). Trimming took off 3 bases at V and 1 base at J, with 12 bases between the two ends. CDR3: CSASLSSGNTEAFF. The CDR3 DNA is TGCAGTGCTAGTCTATCGAGCGGGAACACTGAAGCTTTCTTT.

The CDR3 loop reads CSARQGNTEAFF. The DNA of the CDR3 is TGCAGCGCCCGACAGGGGAACACTGAAGCTTTCTTT. The rearrangement joins TRBV29-1 to TRBJ1-1, with 7 bases identical to TRBD1. CDR1 and CDR2 (germline): SQVTM, ANQGSEA. The trim removed 7 bases at V and 1 base at J, leaving 3 bases unmatched. The CDR3 has 12 amino acids.

This clone was seen only a few times. This chain links TRBV9 with TRBJ2-1; a weak D match, TRBD2 (6 bases). The CDR3 extends over 15 amino acids. V gave up 0 bases and J gave up 6 bases, with 13 bases separating them. The germline V gene has CDR1 SGDLS and CDR2 YYNGEE. The CDR3 sequence is CASSVGGATLNEQFF. The CDR3 region has the DNA TGTGCCAGCAGCGTAGGCGGGGCCACTCTCAATGAGCAGTTCTTC.

The chain is built from TRBV5-4 and TRBJ1-2; unclear D gene. The CDR3 loop spans 15 amino acids. Germline loops: CDR1 SGHNT, CDR2 YYREEE (reference sequence). Trimming left V 2 bases short and J 3 bases short, with 14 bases between. CDR3 DNA sequence: TGTGCCAGCAGCTTAAGTACGGGGAGAGACTATGGCTACACCTTC. It yields the protein CASSLSTGRDYGYTF.

This chain connects TRBV4-2 to TRBJ2-3; weak D call: TRBD2 (6 bases). The CDR3 runs 16 residues. Trimming left V 2 bases short and J 0 bases short, with 12 bases between. The germline gives CDR1 LGHNA, CDR2 YNFKEQ. This chain's CDR3 is CASSQNLATSTDTQYF. As DNA, the CDR3 is TGTGCCAGCAGCCAAAACCTAGCGACTAGCACAGATACGCAGTATTTT.

V usage is TRBV19 and J usage is TRBJ2-3, with 8 bases that match TRBD1. Germline CDR1 is LNHDA and CDR2 is SQIVND (reference sequence). The CDR3 spans 13 residues. The ends lost 4 bases at V and 6 bases at J; junction bases unmatched: 3. The CDR3 DNA is TGTGCCAGTAGTACCCGACAGGGGGATACGCAGTATTTT. It is translated as CASSTRQGDTQYF.

The chain has TRBV12-3 or TRBV12-4 and TRBJ1-6; 7 bases line up with TRBD1. The CDR3 has 13 amino acids. V lost 1 base to trimming and J lost 14 bases; unmatched junction nucleotides: 5. In DNA, the CDR3 is TGTGCCAGCAGTTTAGTAAACAGGGGAACCCTCCACTTT. It encodes CASSLVNRGTLHF.

This rearrangement joins TRBV14 to TRBJ1-2; TRBD1 agrees at 8 bases. This CDR3 is built from 15 residues. V shed 0 bases and J 6 bases; nucleotides not matched to a gene: 6. Germline CDR1 and CDR2: SGHDN and FVKESK. As DNA, the CDR3 is TGTGCCAGCAGCCAAGATCCAGGGGGCATCAATGGCTACACCTTC. The encoded protein is CASSQDPGGINGYTF.

This clone is a singleton in its sample. V usage is TRBV3-1 (or the pseudogene TRBV3-2) and J usage is TRBJ2-2, with TRBD2 as a possible D gene (6 bases). CDR1 LGHDT and CDR2 YNNKEL come from the germline V gene (reference sequence). The length of the CDR3 is 15 residues. The V end lost 1 base, the J end lost 1 base, and 7 bases lay between the germline ends. CDR3 bases: TGTGCCAGCAGCCAAGCGGGAGTGAACACCGGGGAGCTGTTTTTT. It translates to CASSQAGVNTGELFF.

The rearrangement links TRBV3-1 (or the pseudogene TRBV3-2) to TRBJ1-1; D perhaps matches TRBD1 (5 bases). Trimming took off 4 bases at V and 10 bases at J, with 10 bases between the two ends. The CDR3 spans 11 residues. Germline CDR1 is LGHDT and CDR2 is YNNKEL (reference sequence). This chain's CDR3 is CASSLGGGAFF. Here the CDR3 DNA reads TGTGCCAGCAGCCTCGGGGGGGGAGCTTTCTTT.

V is TRBV30 and J is TRBJ1-4; 7 nucleotides agree with TRBD1. The CDR3 covers 15 residues. Germline V CDR1 and CDR2: GTSNPN, SVGIG (reference sequence). V lost 0 bases, J lost 11 bases, and 12 bases stayed unmatched. CDR3 sequence reads: CAWSVQSGGSWKLFF. CDR3 nucleotides: TGTGCCTGGAGTGTACAGTCAGGGGGAAGCTGGAAACTGTTTTTT.

This chain links TRBV18 with TRBJ1-1; 10 positions match TRBD1. J gave up 1 base and V 4 bases, and 3 bases lay outside the gene matches. This CDR3 contains 15 residues. Germline V lookup: CDR1 KGHSH, CDR2 LQKENI. CDR3 in DNA: TGTGCCAGCTCACGCGGACAGGGGGGGAACACTGAAGCTTTCTTT. The encoded protein is CASSRGQGGNTEAFF.

This chain links TRBV10-2 with TRBJ2-7; TRBD2 matches 10 bases. J lost 0 bases, V lost 0 bases, and 17 bases had no gene match. CDR1 is WSHSY, CDR2 SAAADI, per germline. This CDR3 spans 21 amino acids. The CDR3 DNA sequence: TGCGCCAGCAGTGAGTCGGTTGTGGCTAGCGGGGGCCTCTCCCTCTCCTACGAGCAGTACTTC. Translating gives CASSESVVASGGLSLSYEQYF.

J is TRBJ1-6 and V is TRBV3-1 (or the pseudogene TRBV3-2), with D uncertain. The CDR3 is 17 residues long. Germline V gene lookup returns CDR1 LGHDT and CDR2 YNNKEL (reference sequence). V lost 4 bases and J lost 4, with 17 bases in between. For the CDR3, the DNA is TGTGCCAGCAGCCGGGCAGCCCAGGCCGGATATAATTCACCCCTCCACTTT. Protein: CASSRAAQAGYNSPLHF.

The rearrangement joins TRBV6-5 to TRBJ1-5; 9 nucleotides line up with TRBD1. V gave up 4 bases and J gave up 7 bases; unmatched junction bases: 8. Looked up from germline, CDR1 is MNHEY and CDR2 is SVGAGI. The CDR3 consists of 15 residues. CDR3 sequence reads: CASSLGQGYRQPQHF. CDR3 DNA sequence: TGTGCCAGCAGTTTGGGACAGGGATATAGGCAGCCCCAGCATTTT.

This chain connects TRBV5-1 to TRBJ1-2; no clear D. The V gene's germline CDR1 is SGHRS and CDR2 YFSETQ. V was clipped by 4 bases and J by 5 bases, with 12 bases between them. The CDR3 runs to 13 residues. The CDR3: CASSRDSPYGYTF. In DNA form, the CDR3 reads TGCGCCAGCAGCCGTGACTCACCTTATGGCTACACCTTC. Supplemented by reference TRBV5-1 and TRBJ1-2, the full variable domain reads KAGVTQTPRYLIKTRGQQVTLSCSPISGHRSVSWYQQTPGQGLQFLFEYFSETQRNKGNFPGRFSGRQFSNSRSEMNVSTLELGDSALYLCASSRDSPYGYTFGSGTRLTVV.

The chain recombines TRBV5-1 with TRBJ2-7, with 9 bases that match TRBD1. This CDR3 spans 13 amino acids. Trimming at V came to 3 bases and at J to 3 bases, leaving 1 base not matched to a gene. CDR1 and CDR2 (germline): SGHRS, YFSETQ. CDR3 coding DNA: TGCGCCAGCAGCTGGGGACAGGGCTACGAGCAGTACTTC. Its protein product is CASSWGQGYEQYF.